This entry concerns a single T cell receptor beta chain. In its sample, this clone was seen once. The antigen it recognizes is unknown. No base-level quality is on record; no much larger clone is a single base apart. The donors were included in the validation cohort of some 120 subjects, a group kept apart from the 666-subject first cohort. This entry is derived from a study of cytomegalovirus exposure and HLA in healthy donors (dated by TCRdb to about 2017). In terms of the full investigation: A later analysis indicated that the 120 or so validation repertoires were generated on the platform also employed for the approximately 700 repertoires of the first cohort. The aim of the study was to test whether cataloging public T cell receptors could identify signatures of past pathogen exposure. In addition to the first cohort of 666 subjects, a separate validation cohort of some 120 different subjects was used. The study combined high-throughput TCR immunosequencing, statistical association of individual TCRs with disease status, and machine learning to predict cytomegalovirus infection status.

The library was made by the immunoSEQ multiplex PCR assay. On the study's bioinformatics: A statistical classification framework was built to diagnose cytomegalovirus status from the catalog of TCR beta chain sequences. Entries here come from immuneACCESS through TCRdb and include only in-frame sequences with V and J called. Some clones fail to appear in such tables; in the studies checked, an unresolved V gene covers under half of the shortfall, and the cause of the remainder is unknown. Clone size and V and J calls were adopted from that table, with D and trimming inferred from the DNA. The sample profile shows approximately 76,000 clones; roughly 94% of them were found once. The ten largest clonotypes hold about 3.3% of the sample. General study outcomes and caveats: A total of roughly 160 TCR beta chains were listed by the study as associated with cytomegalovirus. Three of the identified cytomegalovirus-associated TCR beta chains were confirmed in vitro to be specific for cytomegalovirus antigens. The validation cohort had no HLA typing available for a later analysis, so co-occurrence within that cohort was assessed over all 120 or so repertoires. A later analysis found that TCRs clustered in the first cohort also tended to co-occur in the 95 to 150 validation repertoires, with 94% of cluster scores above 0. The authors suggested that the approach could potentially be generalized to other disease states and immunological phenotypes. The classifier was reported to diagnose cytomegalovirus status with high specificity and sensitivity in both the original and validation cohorts. While some public TCRs were present in many individuals, most TCR sequences turned up only very rarely across donors.

V drops 4 bases and J drops 4 bases, leaving 15 bases in between. CDR1 and CDR2, per the germline V gene, are SQVTM and ANQGSEA. The CDR3 measures 14 amino acids from cysteine to phenylalanine. The only DNA kept is the CDR3, 42 bases in frame from the first base. Sequenced: PBMCs. This receptor was taken from a woman under 30 in good health and CMV-seropositive. The chain links TRBV29-1 with TRBJ2-3, with TRBD1 as a weak D call on 5 bases. CDR3 protein: CSVARAQVADTQYF. The bases read TGCAGCGTTGCCAGGGCCCAAGTCGCAGATACGCAGTATTTT.